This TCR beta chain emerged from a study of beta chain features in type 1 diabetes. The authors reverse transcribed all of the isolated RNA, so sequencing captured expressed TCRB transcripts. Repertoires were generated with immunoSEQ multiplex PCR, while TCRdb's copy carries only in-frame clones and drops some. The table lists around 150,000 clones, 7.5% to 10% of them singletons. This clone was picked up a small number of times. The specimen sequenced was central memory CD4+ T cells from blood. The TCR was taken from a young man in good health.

The CDR3 region is CASSPGVGFGYTF. DNA for the CDR3: TGTGCCAGCAGTCCCGGGGTGGGGTTTGGCTACACCTTC. The chain recombines TRBV6-1 with TRBJ1-2; the D is unclear. CDR1 MNHNS and CDR2 SASEGT come from the germline V gene. This CDR3 comprises 13 residues. The germline V and J ends were trimmed by 5 bases and 7 bases, with 14 bases remaining between them.